The 22 T cell receptor beta chains below all came from one sample that was sequenced in a study of blood T cell repertoires in COVID-19. The method was immunoSEQ multiplex PCR; TCRdb's version includes in-frame clones alone and lacks a portion of them. The table has 120,000 or so clones, roughly four fifths seen once. Sequenced input: peripheral blood. The receptors come from a human donor in a cohort sampled during active COVID-19.

This clone has only a few counts. The chain links TRBV20-1 to TRBJ2-3; D ambiguous. CDR1 is DFQATT and CDR2 is SNEGSKA in the germline V gene (reference sequence). V was trimmed by 3 bases and J by 6 bases, leaving 4 bases between them. The CDR3 extends over 10 amino acids. CDR3 in amino acids: CSASSDTQYF. CDR3 nucleotides: TGCAGTGCTAGCTCGGATACGCAGTATTTT.

The chain has TRBV5-1 and TRBJ2-3; 9 nucleotides agree with TRBD2. This CDR3 region has 20 residues. V trimming: 6 bases; J trimming: 0 bases; junction bases outside the gene matches: 20. Per germline, CDR1 SGHRS and CDR2 YFSETQ. The CDR3 DNA is TGCGCCAGCAATGGAGCCCCGGGGCTAGCGGGGAGTGCTAGCACAGATACGCAGTATTTT. It is translated as CASNGAPGLAGSASTDTQYF.

The chain joins TRBV19 to TRBJ2-5, with a tentative D call TRBD1 (5 bases). CDR1 is LNHDA, CDR2 SQIVND, per germline (reference sequence). The germline V and J ends were trimmed by 6 bases and 0 bases, with 8 bases remaining between them. The length of the CDR3 is 13 residues. The CDR3 DNA sequence: TGTGCCAGTAGCCAGGGCAACCAAGAGACCCAGTACTTC. Translated: CASSQGNQETQYF.

The V call is TRBV3-1 (or the pseudogene TRBV3-2), the J call TRBJ2-7; 9 bases fit TRBD1. Germline V lookup: CDR1 LGHDT, CDR2 YNNKEL (reference sequence). This CDR3 is built from 16 residues. V shed 1 base, J shed 7 bases, and the junction held 11 bases outside the gene matches. CDR3 in DNA: TGTGCCAGCAGCCAAGCCGGACAGGGGAGTTTTGGGGAGCAGTACTTC. This sequence encodes CASSQAGQGSFGEQYF.

The chain carries TRBV14 and TRBJ2-7, with 8 bases that match TRBD1. CDR3 size: 15 residues. Germline CDR1 is SGHDN and CDR2 is FVKESK. J gave up 0 bases and V 4 bases, and 5 bases lay outside the gene matches. CDR3 amino acids: CASSPWDRSSYEQYF. The CDR3 coding sequence is TGTGCCAGCAGCCCTTGGGACAGGTCCTCCTACGAGCAGTACTTC.

The V gene is TRBV3-1 (or the pseudogene TRBV3-2), the J gene TRBJ2-3; 8 bases line up with TRBD2. V gave up 4 bases and J gave up 0 bases; unmatched junction bases: 9. CDR3 length: 17 residues. In germline, CDR1 is LGHDT, CDR2 YNNKEL (reference sequence). The CDR3 here is CASSPSRGGYSTDTQYF. CDR3 DNA sequence: TGTGCCAGCAGCCCATCTCGGGGGGGCTATAGCACAGATACGCAGTATTTT.

The genes are TRBV7-2 and TRBJ2-5, with 9 bases fitting TRBD2. The CDR3 extends over 15 amino acids. Germline CDR1 is SGHTA and CDR2 is FQGNSA. The V and J ends lost 5 bases and 5 bases, in that order; junction bases with no gene match: 9. The CDR3 nucleotides are TGTGCCAGCAGCCCCGTAGCGGGGGCTTGGGAGACCCAGTACTTC. Translated: CASSPVAGAWETQYF.

The rearrangement joins TRBV7-8 to TRBJ1-3, with TRBD1 as a possible D gene (6 bases). CDR1 is SGHVS and CDR2 is FQNEAQ in the germline V gene. The germline V and J ends were trimmed by 9 bases and 4 bases, with 10 bases remaining between them. The CDR3 runs to 12 residues. In DNA form, the CDR3 reads TGTGCCAGTCGGGACAACGGAAACACCATATATTTT. Its translation is CASRDNGNTIYF.

In DNA form, the CDR3 reads TGTGCCAGTACTTCGATCCTGGGGCGGGGCGGTGATACGCAGTATTTT. Its translation is CASTSILGRGGDTQYF. The rearrangement links TRBV19 to TRBJ2-3, with TRBD2 as a possible D gene (6 bases). This CDR3 region has 16 residues. CDR1 is LNHDA, CDR2 SQIVND, per germline (reference sequence). V was trimmed by 7 bases and J by 6 bases, leaving 23 bases between them.

This chain connects TRBV5-4 to TRBJ2-1; possible D gene TRBD2, 5 bases. Germline-derived CDR1 and CDR2 are SGHNT and YYREEE (reference sequence). V was trimmed by 0 bases and J by 4 bases, leaving 8 bases between them. CDR3 length equals 14 residues. Here the CDR3 DNA reads TGTGCCAGCAGCTTGGAGGGAGCTTACAATGAGCAGTTCTTC. This encodes CASSLEGAYNEQFF. Drawing the rest from reference TRBV5-4 and TRBJ2-1, the complete variable domain is ETGVTQSPTHLIKTRGQQVTLRCSSQSGHNTVSWYQQALGQGPQFIFQYYREEENGRGNFPPRFSGLQFPNYSSELNVNALELDDSALYLCASSLEGAYNEQFFGPGTRLTVL.

V is TRBV3-1 (or the pseudogene TRBV3-2) and J is TRBJ1-4; D is perhaps TRBD1 (5 bases). There are 16 residues in the CDR3. Germline assignment: CDR1 LGHDT and CDR2 YNNKEL (reference sequence). The V and J ends lost 0 bases and 3 bases respectively, with 11 bases between them. As DNA, the CDR3 is TGTGCCAGCAGCCAAGATTCGGGGGTAGCTAATGAAAAACTGTTTTTT. Its protein is CASSQDSGVANEKLFF.

The chain employs TRBV14 and TRBJ1-3; D gene ambiguous. V shed 4 bases and J shed 0 bases, with 7 bases lying between them. The germline gives CDR1 SGHDN, CDR2 FVKESK. The CDR3 extends over 14 amino acids. The CDR3 DNA reads TGTGCCAGCAGCCCTCTCAGCTCTGGAAACACCATATATTTT. It translates to CASSPLSSGNTIYF.

The chain links TRBV5-6 to TRBJ2-3, with D possibly matching TRBD1 (5 bases). The germline CDR1 and CDR2 sequences are SGHDT and YYEEEE. This CDR3 contains 16 residues. V lost 2 bases to trimming and J lost 1 base, with 14 bases between them. CDR3 DNA: TGTGCCAGCAGCTTTAGGAGTGGACACGGCACAGATACGCAGTATTTT. Translating gives CASSFRSGHGTDTQYF.

This clone was seen a few times. The chain combines TRBV5-1 with TRBJ1-2; no definite D call. CDR3 length: 14 amino acids. Trimming removed 6 bases at V and 6 bases at J, with 18 bases between. The germline gives CDR1 SGHRS, CDR2 YFSETQ. The CDR3 reads CASTSGEGADGYTF. The CDR3 DNA reads as TGCGCCAGCACCTCCGGGGAAGGAGCAGATGGCTACACCTTC.

The table lists this clone with a count of one. The chain recombines TRBV5-5 with TRBJ1-1; 10 bases align to TRBD1. After removal of 0 bases from V and 1 base from J, the junction contained 9 bases not matched to a gene. From germline, CDR1 is SGHKS and CDR2 YYEKEE (reference sequence). The CDR3 totals 18 residues. CDR3 sequence (DNA): TGTGCCAGCAGCTTGGTACTCCCGGGACAGGGGCAGAACACTGAAGCTTTCTTT. Protein sequence: CASSLVLPGQGQNTEAFF.

The CDR3 region is CASSRDRTYEQYF. The CDR3 DNA follows: TGTGCCAGCAGCCGGGACAGGACCTACGAGCAGTACTTC. The gene calls are TRBV4-2 and TRBJ2-7, with 8 bases that match TRBD1. CDR3 length equals 13 residues. V trimming: 4 bases; J trimming: 2 bases; junction bases outside the gene matches: 1. Germline-derived CDR1 and CDR2 are LGHNA and YNFKEQ.

V gene TRBV9 combines with J gene TRBJ2-1; D is perhaps TRBD2 (6 bases). Trimming stripped 0 bases from V and 0 bases from J, with 10 bases between. The CDR3 runs to 16 residues. Germline assignment: CDR1 SGDLS and CDR2 YYNGEE. The CDR3 nucleotides are TGTGCCAGCAGCGTAGTAAGCGGGTTCTCCTACAATGAGCAGTTCTTC. Translating gives CASSVVSGFSYNEQFF.

This clone was counted between two and nine times. This sequence joins TRBV18 and TRBJ2-1; 11 bases are a match to TRBD1. The J segment lost 6 bases and the V segment lost 3 bases, leaving 7 bases of the junction unmatched. The CDR3 contains 16 residues. Germline CDR1 reads KGHSH; CDR2 reads LQKENI. The CDR3 DNA reads as TGTGCCAGCTCACCGCTGAGCGGGACAGGGGGCAATGAGCAGTTCTTC. Its protein is CASSPLSGTGGNEQFF.

The rearrangement joins TRBV7-9 to TRBJ2-3; 7 positions agree with TRBD2. Germline CDR1 reads SEHNR; CDR2 reads FQNEAQ (reference sequence). The trim removed 5 bases at V and 1 base at J, leaving 6 bases unmatched. This CDR3 has 15 amino acids. This CDR3 reads CASSRTGGRTDTQYF. The CDR3 DNA follows: TGTGCCAGCAGCCGAACGGGGGGTCGCACAGATACGCAGTATTTT.

This chain connects TRBV7-2 to TRBJ2-3; tentative D call: TRBD2 (7 bases). This CDR3 contains 14 residues. V lost 5 bases and J lost 6, with 15 bases in between. CDR1 is SGHTA, CDR2 FQGNSA, per germline. This CDR3 reads CASSPGGARDTQYF. In DNA form, the CDR3 reads TGTGCCAGCAGCCCTGGGGGGGCCCGCGATACGCAGTATTTT.

The chain has TRBV18 and TRBJ1-6; 8 positions agree with TRBD1. CDR3 length: 14 amino acids. CDR1 is KGHSH, CDR2 LQKENI, per germline. J lost 10 bases, V lost 3 bases, and 5 bases had no gene match. As DNA, the CDR3 is TGTGCCAGCTCACCCGACAGGGGAGGATCACCCCTCCACTTT. It translates to CASSPDRGGSPLHF.

This rearrangement joins TRBV11-2 to TRBJ2-1, with no clear D. CDR1 and CDR2 from the germline V gene are SGHAT and FQNNGV. The CDR3 consists of 15 residues. Trimming left V 1 base short and J 3 bases short, with 10 bases between. The CDR3: CASSLARNGYNEQFF. Written as DNA, the CDR3 is TGTGCCAGCAGCTTAGCACGAAACGGCTACAATGAGCAGTTCTTC.